This is a list of T cell receptor beta chains from one sample in a study of blood T cells in healthy people across ages. TCRdb itself ran the 5' RACE reads through MiXCR, one entry per CDR3 protein. The table shows approximately 1.5 million distinct CDR3 sequences, with about 31% occurring only once. Sequencing used blood. The receptors were sampled from a woman aged 25 to 39 in good health. The CDR3 runs from the conserved cysteine through the conserved F or W. Each record gives: clone size, V gene, D gene, J gene, CDR3 protein, CDR3 DNA. A D gene is named only where the DNA matches it firmly. Part of the rows lack a size; the others show once, few, many or a class for expanded clones.

>NA|TRBV6-1|NA|TRBJ1-6
CASSVSLGWSPLLNNSPLHF
TGTGCCAGCAGTGTTTCTCTAGGGTGGTCCCCCCTGTTGAATAATTCACCCCTCCACTTT
>NA|TRBV4-1|NA|TRBJ2-3
CASSEIGGATDTQYF
TGCGCCAGCAGCGAGATTGGAGGGGCTACAGATACGCAGTATTTT
>NA|TRBV9|NA|TRBJ2-5
CASSVGGGREETQYF
TGTGCCAGCAGCGTAGGAGGGGGGCGCGAAGAGACCCAGTACTTC
>NA|TRBV29-1|NA|TRBJ1-1
CSVEGQQNTEAFF
TGCAGCGTTGAGGGGCAGCAGAACACTGAAGCTTTCTTT
>NA|TRBV6-1|NA|TRBJ1-6
CASSEVGLSSYNSPLHF
TGTGCCAGCAGTGAAGTGGGACTCAGCTCCTATAATTCACCCCTCCACTTT
>NA|TRBV4-1|NA|TRBJ2-5
CASSQAQAAEQYF
TGCGCCAGCAGCCAGGCCCAGGCGGCTGAGCAGTACTTC
>NA|TRBV5-1|NA|TRBJ2-7
CASSLGHSSPYEQYF
TGCGCCAGCAGCTTGGGGCATTCCTCCCCCTACGAGCAGTACTTC
>NA|TRBV15|NA|TRBJ2-6
CATSRDGRVSGANVLTF
TGTGCCACCAGCAGAGATGGTCGGGTCTCTGGGGCCAACGTCCTGACTTTC
>NA|TRBV27|TRBD1|TRBJ1-2
CASSPLPGTGVTGYTF
TGTGCCAGCAGTCCCCTCCCTGGGACAGGGGTAACTGGCTACACCTTC
>NA|TRBV12-3/TRBV12-4|NA|TRBJ2-1
CASTPDGRIYNEQFF
TGTGCCAGCACTCCGGATGGGCGGATTTACAATGAGCAGTTCTTC
>NA|TRBV12-3/TRBV12-4|NA|TRBJ1-1
CASSPLTQGEAFF
TGTGCCAGCAGCCCCCTAACCCAGGGTGAAGCTTTCTTT
>NA|TRBV3-1|NA|TRBJ2-7
CASSQVEEEKQYF
TGTGCCAGCAGCCAAGTTGAGGAAGAGAAGCAGTACTTC
>NA|TRBV15|NA|TRBJ2-3
CATSRGNSRQDTQYF
TGTGCCACCAGCAGAGGTAATAGTCGGCAAGATACGCAGTATTTT
>few|TRBV12-3/TRBV12-4|TRBD2|TRBJ2-7
CASSPPLLAGGISDEQYF
TGTGCCAGCAGTCCCCCTCTACTAGCGGGGGGTATTAGCGACGAGCAGTACTTC
>NA|TRBV4-1|NA|TRBJ2-7
CTSSLTDRIKGPEQYF
TGCACCAGCAGCCTGACCGACAGGATCAAAGGGCCCGAGCAGTACTTC
>once|TRBV12-3/TRBV12-4|NA|TRBJ1-4
CASSFLGQTNEKLFF
TGTGCCAGCAGTTTCTTAGGACAGACTAATGAAAAACTGTTTTTT
>few|TRBV7-7|NA|TRBJ2-5
CASSKTSQETQYF
TGTGCCAGCAGCAAGACAAGCCAAGAGACCCAGTACTTC
>NA|TRBV12-3/TRBV12-4|NA|TRBJ2-1
CASSPVGDPYNEQFF
TGTGCCAGCAGCCCCGTGGGGGACCCGTACAATGAGCAGTTCTTC
>NA|TRBV11-2|NA|TRBJ2-1
CASSSVLVGGRYNEQFF
TGTGCCAGCAGCTCCGTCCTAGTGGGGGGGCGCTACAATGAGCAGTTCTTC
>few|TRBV15|TRBD1|TRBJ2-7
CATSKDRVSSYEQYF
TGTGCCACCAGCAAAGACAGGGTAAGCTCCTACGAGCAGTACTTC
>NA|TRBV20-1|TRBD1|TRBJ2-7
CSARTGAPDEQYF
TGCAGTGCTAGGACAGGGGCCCCAGACGAGCAGTACTTC
>few|TRBV20-1|TRBD1|TRBJ1-2
CSAISTGGLSWGYTF
TGCAGTGCTATTTCGACAGGGGGCTTGTCATGGGGCTACACCTTC
>NA|TRBV3-1|NA|TRBJ1-2
CASSQDPEAYGYTF
TGTGCCAGCAGCCAAGATCCAGAAGCCTATGGCTACACCTTC
>NA|TRBV13|NA|TRBJ2-1
CASSLLGAGAHVGEQFF
TGTGCCAGCAGCTTATTAGGCGCGGGGGCCCACGTCGGTGAGCAGTTCTTC
>few|TRBV24-1|TRBD2|TRBJ2-3
CATSDWLAGDTDTQYF
TGTGCCACCAGTGATTGGCTAGCGGGAGACACAGATACGCAGTATTTT
>NA|TRBV28|NA|TRBJ1-2
CAILDIPYGYTF
TGTGCCATCTTAGACATTCCGTATGGCTACACCTTC
>few|TRBV29-1|NA|TRBJ1-2
CSANGPGVYGYGYTF
TGCAGCGCCAATGGACCGGGGGTTTATGGCTATGGCTACACCTTC
>few|TRBV11-2|TRBD1|TRBJ2-4
CASSFMEGTGTREQYF
TGTGCCAGCAGCTTTATGGAGGGGACAGGGACACGTGAGCAGTACTTC
>NA|TRBV12-3/TRBV12-4|TRBD1|TRBJ1-5
CASNLAGGADQPQHF
TGTGCCAGCAATTTAGCAGGGGGCGCGGATCAGCCCCAGCATTTT
>NA|TRBV9|TRBD2|TRBJ2-3
CASSVASGSEFDTQYF
TGTGCCAGCAGCGTAGCCAGCGGGAGCGAGTTTGATACGCAGTATTTT
>few|TRBV9|NA|TRBJ1-2
CASSESRDRAFGYTF
TGTGCCAGCAGCGAGAGCCGGGACCGAGCCTTTGGCTACACCTTC
>NA|TRBV10-3|TRBD2|TRBJ2-3
CAISELAGAVDTQYF
TGTGCCATCAGTGAGCTAGCGGGAGCGGTAGATACGCAGTATTTT
>few|TRBV21-1|NA|TRBJ2-4
CASSKTRNIQYF
TGTGCCAGCAGCAAAACCCGTAACATTCAGTACTTC
>few|TRBV2|NA|TRBJ2-5
CASSEGRLYQETQYF
TGTGCCAGCAGTGAAGGGCGGTTGTACCAAGAGACCCAGTACTTC
>few|TRBV28|NA|TRBJ2-7
CASSLPLGLDEQYF
TGTGCCAGCAGTTTACCTCTGGGGCTCGACGAGCAGTACTTC
>NA|TRBV20-1|TRBD1|TRBJ1-2
CSASDRDGYTF
TGCAGTGCTAGTGACAGGGATGGCTACACCTTC
>few|TRBV20-1|NA|TRBJ2-7
CSTSMGDYEQYF
TGCAGTACCTCCATGGGGGACTACGAGCAGTACTTC
>NA|TRBV19|NA|TRBJ2-7
CASSPQGSNYERYF
TGTGCCAGTAGTCCACAGGGCTCTAATTACGAGCGGTACTTC
>NA|TRBV20-1|NA|TRBJ2-5
CSAKRGHRIRETQYF
TGCAGTGCCAAGAGGGGACACCGGATAAGAGAGACCCAGTACTTC
>many|TRBV20-1|NA|TRBJ2-5
CSARGTDEETQYF
TGCAGTGCTAGAGGAACGGATGAAGAGACCCAGTACTTC
>NA|TRBV7-6|NA|TRBJ1-2
CASSPRTDSNYGYTF
TGTGCCAGCAGCCCAAGGACGGATTCTAACTATGGCTACACCTTC
>NA|TRBV20-1|NA|TRBJ2-6
CSARGSGTVDLSGANVLTF
TGCAGTGCTAGAGGGAGCGGGACAGTTGATCTCTCTGGGGCCAACGTCCTGACTTTC